The clone carrying this T cell receptor beta chain was observed a few times. Measured with immunoSEQ multiplex PCR; TCRdb has only the in-frame clones, and not every one. The table lists about 110,000 clones, over 80% of them singletons. The data derive from a study of blood T cell repertoires in COVID-19. Study-level information: Samples representing acute and convalescent COVID-19 were sourced from the United States, Italy and Spain.

The CDR3 is made up of 16 amino acids. Germline CDR1 is MRHNA and CDR2 is SNTAGT. Deletions cut 0 bases from V and 0 bases from J, with 6 bases between. The genes are TRBV6-4 and TRBJ2-6; TRBD2 might be the D (6 bases). Material for sequencing was peripheral blood. The receptor was derived from a woman aged 45-59 years with acute or convalescent COVID-19. The CDR3 coding sequence is TGTGCCAGCAGTGACTCGGGGGGCTCTGGGGCCAACGTCCTGACTTTC. Translated, it gives CASSDSGGSGANVLTF.